This TCR beta chain is drawn from a study of cytomegalovirus exposure and HLA in healthy donors. Study outcomes and limitations: Fewer N-insertions than the approximately 700-donor mean were reportedly shown by an Asian-associated ancestry cluster in a later analysis.

This clone appeared a few times. The antigen is unknown. Germline lookup yields CDR1 MNHNS and CDR2 SASEGT. This CDR3 has 15 amino acids. Trimming stripped 6 bases from V and 3 bases from J, with 14 bases between. Amplification used 60 Vbeta primers and 13 Jbeta primers. The data were produced by immunoSEQ multiplex PCR, yet TCRdb's version contains in-frame clones alone and is incomplete. The sample lists 100,000 or so clones, about 70% occurring once. This TCR was recovered from a woman aged 35 to 49 in good health and CMV-seronegative. Source material: PBMCs. The chain carries TRBV6-1 and TRBJ2-2; a weak D match, TRBD1 (5 bases). The CDR3 loop reads CASRDTRAHTGELFF. CDR3 sequence (DNA): TGTGCCAGCAGGGATACCAGGGCACACACCGGGGAGCTGTTTTTT.